The clone carrying this TCR beta chain showed up just a few times. The target antigen is unknown. CDR1 and CDR2 (germline): SGHTA, FQGNSA. The CDR3 covers 14 residues. Trimming pared 6 bases from V and 7 bases from J, leaving 16 bases between. TCRdb itself ran the 5' RACE reads through MiXCR, one entry per CDR3 protein. The sample holds approximately 400,000 distinct CDR3 sequences, more than 15% seen once. This sample stems from a study of T-cell memory formation after mild COVID-19. Study details: The study found TCR clusters largely donor specific.

General study results and limits: Second-wave clones that peaked on day 37 lacked confirmed SARS-CoV-2 specificity. Some clones that responded turned up in pre-infection memory, which suggests that cross-reactive memory joined in.

V is TRBV7-2 and J is TRBJ2-1; D perhaps matches TRBD2 (6 bases). What was sequenced was PBMCs or a T cell subset sorted from them (not recorded which). This receptor was obtained from a young man who had mild COVID-19 (a few samples of this study predate the infection). Cell type and time point are not known. The CDR3 sequence: CASRLWREGNEQFF. CDR3 coding DNA: TGTGCCAGCAGGCTCTGGCGGGAAGGGAATGAGCAGTTCTTC. Full variable domain (missing parts from reference TRBV7-2 and TRBJ2-1): GAGVSQSPSNKVTEKGKDVELRCDPISGHTALYWYRQSLGQGLEFLIYFQGNSAPDKSGLPSDRFSAERTGGSVSTLTIQRTQQEDSAVYLCASRLWREGNEQFFGPGTRLTVL.